This record covers a single TCR beta chain. These data come from a study of blood T cell repertoires in COVID-19. The germline gives CDR1 LGHDT, CDR2 YNNKEL (reference sequence). CDR3 size: 13 residues. Deletions cut 3 bases from V and 9 bases from J, with 14 bases between. Source study methods: Nucleated cell number was recorded as an estimate derived from reference gene primer amplification. The method was immunoSEQ multiplex PCR; TCRdb's version includes in-frame clones alone and lacks a portion of them. The V and J calls and clone size come from that table; D and trimming were worked out from the DNA. Among 190,000 or so clones listed, around 80% were seen once. The Seattle patients, enrolled during active infection, were followed longitudinally.

The TCR was taken from a woman older than 75 with COVID-19, enrolled during active disease. Sequenced: peripheral blood. The J gene is TRBJ1-1, the V gene TRBV3-1 (or the pseudogene TRBV3-2), with D possibly TRBD1 on 6 matching bases. The CDR3 loop reads CASSHRDIDKAFF. The CDR3 nucleotides are TGTGCCAGCAGCCACCGGGACATCGACAAAGCTTTCTTT.